Listed here is a single TCR beta chain. The sample belongs to a study of blood T cell repertoires in COVID-19. TCRdb's copy holds only in-frame clones and misses some; the assay was immunoSEQ multiplex PCR. In the table there are some 130,000 clones, 65% to 80% of which are singletons. This CDR3 has 13 residues. CDR1 and CDR2 (germline): KGHDR, SFDVKD. The trim removed 3 bases at V and 8 bases at J, leaving 2 bases unmatched. This chain connects TRBV24-1 to TRBJ2-1, with 8 bases lining up with TRBD1. Sequenced: peripheral blood. The clonotype originates from a man aged 80 or over with acute or convalescent COVID-19. The chain's CDR3 is CATSDEQGDEQFF. The CDR3 nucleotides read TGTGCCACCAGTGATGAACAGGGGGATGAGCAGTTCTTC.